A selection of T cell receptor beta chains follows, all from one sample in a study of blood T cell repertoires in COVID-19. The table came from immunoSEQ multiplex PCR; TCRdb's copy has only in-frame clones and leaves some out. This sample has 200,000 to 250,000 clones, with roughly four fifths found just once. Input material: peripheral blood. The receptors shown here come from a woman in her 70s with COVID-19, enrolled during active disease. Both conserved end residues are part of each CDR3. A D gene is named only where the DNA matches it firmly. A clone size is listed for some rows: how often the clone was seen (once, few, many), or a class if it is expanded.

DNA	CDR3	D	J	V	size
TGTGCCATCAGTGCAAGCCACGGGACAGGGGCTGGCTATGGCTACACCTTC	CAISASHGTGAGYGYTF	TRBD1	TRBJ1-2	TRBV10-3	.
TGTGCCTGGATGGTCAGGGGGCGAACCGGGGAGCTGTTTTTT	CAWMVRGRTGELFF	TRBD1	TRBJ2-2	TRBV30	.
TGTGCCAGCAGTGCTACTACCGGTTATAATTCACCCCTCCACTTT	CASSATTGYNSPLHF	.	TRBJ1-6	TRBV13	.
TGTGCCAGCAGTTTCGCTAGCGGGAGGGCCTACGAGCAGTACTTC	CASSFASGRAYEQYF	TRBD2	TRBJ2-7	TRBV28	.
TGCGCCAGCAGCTTGGATTCTGTTGTCGGGGAGCTGTTTTTT	CASSLDSVVGELFF	.	TRBJ2-2	TRBV5-1	.
TGTGCCAGCAGTTTAACAGGGTTGAACTATGGCTACACCTTC	CASSLTGLNYGYTF	.	TRBJ1-2	TRBV27	.
TGTGCCACCAGCAGAGGGACTGGAGAATATGGCTACACCTTC	CATSRGTGEYGYTF	.	TRBJ1-2	TRBV15	.
TGTGCCAGCAGCTTAGGGCAGGACAACCGCTTCTCCTATAATTCACCCCTCCACTTT	CASSLGQDNRFSYNSPLHF	.	TRBJ1-6	TRBV7-8	.
TGCGCCAGCAGCCCGGGCCAGGCTAGCGGGAGAGGGGAGACCCAGTACTTC	CASSPGQASGRGETQYF	TRBD2	TRBJ2-5	TRBV4-3	.
TGTGCCTCGGGGAGCTCCTACGAGCAGTACTTC	CASGSSYEQYF	.	TRBJ2-7	TRBV30	.
TGTGCCAGCAGCCACCGGACAGGGGGAGTCAACTATGGCTACACCTTC	CASSHRTGGVNYGYTF	TRBD1	TRBJ1-2	TRBV14	.
TGTGCCAGCAGTTTCCGCGCCGGGACACCTTATGGCTACACCTTC	CASSFRAGTPYGYTF	.	TRBJ1-2	TRBV6-2/TRBV6-3	.
TGTGCCAGCAGCCAAGATAGAGCGGGTGAATACAATGAGCAGTTCTTC	CASSQDRAGEYNEQFF	.	TRBJ2-1	TRBV3-1/TRBV3-2	.
TGTGCCAGCTCAGCCCTCCTGACGGGAGAAGGGGAGACCCAGTACTTC	CASSALLTGEGETQYF	.	TRBJ2-5	TRBV18	once
TGCGCCAGCCTCCTAGGGACTAGCGGTTACAATGAGCAGTTCTTC	CASLLGTSGYNEQFF	TRBD2	TRBJ2-1	TRBV5-1	.
TGTGCCAGCAGCTTCCCAGTAGGTTCCTGGGGCCCGAACACTGAAGCTTTCTTT	CASSFPVGSWGPNTEAFF	.	TRBJ1-1	TRBV13	few
TGTGCCAGCAGCCAAGAAACCCTTGGTCGGGCTTTCTTT	CASSQETLGRAFF	.	TRBJ1-1	TRBV3-1/TRBV3-2	.
TGCGCCAGCAGCCTGGGGACAGGCGCCTTCGGGGCTGAAGCTTTCTTT	CASSLGTGAFGAEAFF	TRBD1	TRBJ1-1	TRBV4-3	.
TGTGCCATCAGTGAGTCTGGACAGCCCTACGAGCAGTACTTC	CAISESGQPYEQYF	.	TRBJ2-7	TRBV10-3	.
TGCGCCAGCAGCTGGGAGGGGATAGGCGAAAAACTGTTTTTT	CASSWEGIGEKLFF	.	TRBJ1-4	TRBV5-1	.
TGTGCCATCAAGGAGGAGGAAGCGGGTAACAATGAGCAGTTCTTC	CAIKEEEAGNNEQFF	.	TRBJ2-1	TRBV10-3	.
TGTGCCAGCAGCCAATCGGGACATAGCAATCAGCCCCAGCATTTT	CASSQSGHSNQPQHF	.	TRBJ1-5	TRBV7-6	.
TGCAGCGTTGAGAGCAGGGCCCGCTCCTACGAGCAGTACTTC	CSVESRARSYEQYF	.	TRBJ2-7	TRBV29-1	.
TGTGCCAGCAACCCTACCGGGGCGGGGCGGAAGGGGGGGAGTGAGCAGTTCTTC	CASNPTGAGRKGGSEQFF	.	TRBJ2-1	TRBV27	.
TGCAGCGTTGAAGGTTACGGGGGGCCTGGAAACACCATATATTTT	CSVEGYGGPGNTIYF	.	TRBJ1-3	TRBV29-1	few
TGTGCCAGCAGCTGGGACAGGGGGCAAATCGAGCAGTACTTC	CASSWDRGQIEQYF	TRBD1	TRBJ2-7	TRBV5-4	.
TGTGCCAGCAGCCTCACCGGGAACACTGAAGCTTTCTTT	CASSLTGNTEAFF	.	TRBJ1-1	TRBV3-1/TRBV3-2	few
TGTGCCAGTAGTATTGACAGGCGGTTGAGTGGTGATCAGCCCCAGCATTTT	CASSIDRRLSGDQPQHF	.	TRBJ1-5	TRBV19	.
TGCAGCGTTGTACAGGGGAATGAAAAACTGTTTTTT	CSVVQGNEKLFF	TRBD1	TRBJ1-4	TRBV29-1	.
TGTGCCAGCAGTTTACTGATGCGGCCCCAGCATTTT	CASSLLMRPQHF	.	TRBJ1-5	TRBV12-3/TRBV12-4	.
TGTGCCAGCAGCCTAGTCCCAGGGATCGGTTCGGGCTACGAGCAGTACTTC	CASSLVPGIGSGYEQYF	.	TRBJ2-7	TRBV7-8	.
TGCAGTGCTAGTTCCGGGGTTTCTAATTCACCCCTCCACTTT	CSASSGVSNSPLHF	.	TRBJ1-6	TRBV20-1	.
TGTGCCAGCAGTAAAACCGGGACAGTGGCCTCCTACGAGCAGTACTTC	CASSKTGTVASYEQYF	TRBD1	TRBJ2-7	TRBV6-2/TRBV6-3	few
TGTGCCAGCAGCTTCCACACCGGGACAGACGGGCTCCACTTT	CASSFHTGTDGLHF	TRBD1	TRBJ1-6	TRBV7-8	few
TGTGCCAGCAGTGGCCTGTCAAGGCATTTT	CASSGLSRHF	.	TRBJ1-5	TRBV28	.
TGTGCCAGTAGTCCTGGGGCGCGGGAAAATCAGCCCCAGCATTTT	CASSPGARENQPQHF	.	TRBJ1-5	TRBV19	.
TGTGCCACCAGTGGTACGGGGGGGAACACCGGGGAGCTGTTTTTT	CATSGTGGNTGELFF	TRBD2	TRBJ2-2	TRBV24-1	.
TGTGCCAGCAGCTTAGGGGGGACAGATAATTCACCCCTCCACTTT	CASSLGGTDNSPLHF	TRBD1	TRBJ1-6	TRBV7-9	.
TGTGCCACCAGCAGAGCTTTAGTTGTGGAGACCCAGTACTTC	CATSRALVVETQYF	.	TRBJ2-5	TRBV15	.
TGTGCCACCAGCAGAGGGCCTAGCTCCTACGAGCAGTACTTC	CATSRGPSSYEQYF	.	TRBJ2-7	TRBV15	.
TGCGCCAGCAGCCAAGATCGCCACCGGGAGCAGTTCTTC	CASSQDRHREQFF	.	TRBJ2-1	TRBV4-3	.
TGTGCCAGCAGCCCCGGACTAGCGGGGGGAGATACGCAGTATTTT	CASSPGLAGGDTQYF	TRBD2	TRBJ2-3	TRBV7-2	few
TGTGCCAGCAGACTGAGACAGGGACGTACTGAAGCTTTCTTT	CASRLRQGRTEAFF	TRBD1	TRBJ1-1	TRBV27	.
TGTGCCAGCAGCCTCCGGGGGGGTCAGCCCCAGCATTTT	CASSLRGGQPQHF	.	TRBJ1-5	TRBV6-5	.
TGTGCCAGCAGCCACGACCCCGGGACTAACTTTATAGAGCAGTACTTC	CASSHDPGTNFIEQYF	TRBD2	TRBJ2-7	TRBV5-4	.
TGTGCCAGCAGTGAAAGGACAGGGACCGGGGAGCTGTTTTTT	CASSERTGTGELFF	TRBD1	TRBJ2-2	TRBV2	.
TGTGCCAGTAGTACTCAGGGGTATGGCTACACCTTC	CASSTQGYGYTF	.	TRBJ1-2	TRBV19	once
TGCGCCAGCAGCTTCCGACAAGACCATGAAGCTTTCTTT	CASSFRQDHEAFF	.	TRBJ1-1	TRBV5-1	.
TGCGCCAGCAGCTTTGAACTTGCGATGCCGGGACAGGGCTCTGGAAACACCATATATTTT	CASSFELAMPGQGSGNTIYF	TRBD1	TRBJ1-3	TRBV5-1	.
TGCAGCGTGGGGGACCTTCGGGAGGGGGATGAGCAGTTCTTC	CSVGDLREGDEQFF	TRBD2	TRBJ2-1	TRBV29-1	.
TGTGCCAGCAGCCTACAGGGAGCCTATGGCTACACCTTC	CASSLQGAYGYTF	.	TRBJ1-2	TRBV14	.
TGTGCCAGCAGCTTGGCCCAGGGGGCAGATACGCAGTATTTT	CASSLAQGADTQYF	TRBD1	TRBJ2-3	TRBV5-8	.
TGTGCCAGCCTACGGGCAGGAGGGGCCGGGGAGCTGTTTTTT	CASLRAGGAGELFF	.	TRBJ2-2	TRBV28	.
TGTGCCAGCAGAGGGACTAGCTCCTACAATGAGCAGTTCTTC	CASRGTSSYNEQFF	TRBD2	TRBJ2-1	TRBV28	.
TGCGCCAGCAGCCCTACCGGGACTAGCGGGAGAGGGCACTCCTACGAGCAGTACTTC	CASSPTGTSGRGHSYEQYF	TRBD2	TRBJ2-7	TRBV4-1	.
TGTGCCAGCAGTGAACCGGGACTAGCGGGATCTGAGCAGTTCTTC	CASSEPGLAGSEQFF	TRBD2	TRBJ2-1	TRBV6-1	.
TGTGCCAGCAGTTACCTTCGGACTAGCGGGAGGCTCCATGAGCAGTTCTTC	CASSYLRTSGRLHEQFF	TRBD2	TRBJ2-1	TRBV6-2/TRBV6-3	.